Included here is one TCR beta chain sequence, with context. Its specificity is unknown. This sample was taken from a study of tumor-infiltrating lymphocytes in localized non-small cell lung cancer. Study observations and caveats: Compared with uninvolved lung, tumors showed higher T cell infiltration by TCRbeta sequencing.

Profiling relied on immunoSEQ multiplex PCR, and the TCRdb table lists in-frame clones only, not all of them. Of around 12,000 clones in the sample, over 80% were seen once. Sequencing input: uninvolved lung tissue not adjacent to the tumor. The receptor was derived from a human donor with non-small cell lung cancer.

CDR3 DNA sequence: TGTGCCAGCAGATCACAGGGTCCGGGATTTCAGCCCCAGCATTTT. It codes for CASRSQGPGFQPQHF. J is TRBJ1-5 and V is TRBV5-6; the D gene is possibly TRBD1 (6 bases). The CDR3 extends over 15 amino acids. Germline V gene data show CDR1 as SGHDT and CDR2 as YYEEEE. V lost 5 bases, J lost 6 bases, and 18 bases lay in between. Combining the CDR3 with reference TRBV5-6 and TRBJ1-5 gives the whole variable domain DAGVTQSPTHLIKTRGQQVTLRCSPKSGHDTVSWYQQALGQGPQFIFQYYEEEERQRGNFPDRFSGHQFPNYSSELNVNALLLGDSALYLCASRSQGPGFQPQHFGDGTRLSIL.